This T cell receptor beta chain was captured in a study of spatial heterogeneity in lung cancer. Overall study findings and caveats: Tumoral mutation counts were tracked by counts of expanded intratumoral alpha and beta TCRs.

This clonotype has at least ten counts. Its antigen is not identified. The time point here: sample taken at primary tumor resection. The donors, about 74 patients with untreated early-stage non-small cell lung cancer, provided the samples. TCRdb redid the calling of the 5' RACE reads with MiXCR, one entry per CDR3 protein. The sample consists of 2,500 to 4,000 distinct CDR3 sequences, roughly 9% of them appearing once. The germline gives CDR1 SGHNT, CDR2 YYREEE (reference sequence). The V end lost 0 bases, the J end lost 7 bases, and 5 bases lay between the germline ends. The CDR3 totals 11 residues. The chain carries TRBV5-4 and TRBJ2-7, with D unclear. The clonotype comes from a male donor with early-stage non-small cell lung cancer. The sample consisted of lung tumor tissue, taken at surgery. The CDR3 DNA reads as TGTGCCAGCAGCTTGGGACGGGAGCAGTACTTC. Translation: CASSLGREQYF.